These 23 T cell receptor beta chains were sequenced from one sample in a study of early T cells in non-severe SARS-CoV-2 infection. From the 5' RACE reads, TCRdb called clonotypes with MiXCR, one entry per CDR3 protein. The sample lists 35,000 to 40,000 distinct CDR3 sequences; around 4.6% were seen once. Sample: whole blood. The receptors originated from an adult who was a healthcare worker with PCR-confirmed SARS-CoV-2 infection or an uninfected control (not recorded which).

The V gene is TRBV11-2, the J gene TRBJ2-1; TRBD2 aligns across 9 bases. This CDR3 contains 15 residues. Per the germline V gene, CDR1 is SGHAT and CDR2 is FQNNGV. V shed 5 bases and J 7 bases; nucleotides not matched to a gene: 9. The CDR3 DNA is TGTGCCAGCAGCCGGACTAGCGCCCGGCTTAATGAGCAGTTCTTC. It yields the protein CASSRTSARLNEQFF.

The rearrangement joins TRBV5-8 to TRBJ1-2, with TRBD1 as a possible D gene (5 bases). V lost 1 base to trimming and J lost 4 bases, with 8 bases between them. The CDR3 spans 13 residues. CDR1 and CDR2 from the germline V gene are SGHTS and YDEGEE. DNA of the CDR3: TGTGCCAGCAGCTTGACAGGCCTCTATGGCTACACCTTC. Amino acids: CASSLTGLYGYTF.

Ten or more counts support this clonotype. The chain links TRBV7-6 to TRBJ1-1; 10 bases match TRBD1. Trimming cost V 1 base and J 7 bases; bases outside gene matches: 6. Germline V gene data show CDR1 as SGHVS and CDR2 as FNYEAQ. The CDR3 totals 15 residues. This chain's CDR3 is CASSLVGQGTSEAFF. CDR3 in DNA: TGTGCCAGCAGCTTAGTGGGACAGGGGACTAGTGAAGCTTTCTTT.

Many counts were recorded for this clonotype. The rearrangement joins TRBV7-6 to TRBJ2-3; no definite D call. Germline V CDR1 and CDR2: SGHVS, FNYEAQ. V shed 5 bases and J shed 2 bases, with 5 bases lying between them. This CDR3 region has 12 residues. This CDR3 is CASSLYTDTQYF. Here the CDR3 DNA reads TGTGCCAGCAGCCTCTACACAGATACGCAGTATTTT. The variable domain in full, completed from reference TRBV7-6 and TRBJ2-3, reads GAGVSQSPRYKVTKRGQDVALRCDPISGHVSLYWYRQALGQGPEFLTYFNYEAQQDKSGLPNDRFSAERPEGSISTLTIQRTEQRDSAMYRCASSLYTDTQYFGPGTRLTVL.

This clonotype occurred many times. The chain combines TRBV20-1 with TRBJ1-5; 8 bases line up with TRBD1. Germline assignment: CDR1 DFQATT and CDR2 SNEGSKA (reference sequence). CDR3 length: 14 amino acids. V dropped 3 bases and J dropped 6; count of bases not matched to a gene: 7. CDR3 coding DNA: TGCAGTGCTAGGGCAGGGGGCGATGGTCAGCCCCAGCATTTT. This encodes CSARAGGDGQPQHF.

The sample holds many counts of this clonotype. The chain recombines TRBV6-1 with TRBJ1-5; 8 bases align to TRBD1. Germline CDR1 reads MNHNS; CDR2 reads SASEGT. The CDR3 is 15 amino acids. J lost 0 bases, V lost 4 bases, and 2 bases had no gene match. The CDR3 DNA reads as TGTGCCAGCAGTGGACAGGGGTTTAGCAATCAGCCCCAGCATTTT. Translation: CASSGQGFSNQPQHF.

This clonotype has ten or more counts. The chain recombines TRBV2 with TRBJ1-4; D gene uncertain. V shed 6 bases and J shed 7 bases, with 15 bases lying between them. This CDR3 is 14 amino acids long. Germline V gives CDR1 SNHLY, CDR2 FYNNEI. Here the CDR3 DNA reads TGTGCCAGCAGAACGACCCCTCGCAGTGAAAAACTGTTTTTT. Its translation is CASRTTPRSEKLFF.

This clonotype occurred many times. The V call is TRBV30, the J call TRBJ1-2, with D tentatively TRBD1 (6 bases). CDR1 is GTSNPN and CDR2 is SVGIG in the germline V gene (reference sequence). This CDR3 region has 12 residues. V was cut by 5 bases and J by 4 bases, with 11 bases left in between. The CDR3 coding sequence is TGTGCCTGGGGAAAGGACAGCTATGGCTACACCTTC. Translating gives CAWGKDSYGYTF.

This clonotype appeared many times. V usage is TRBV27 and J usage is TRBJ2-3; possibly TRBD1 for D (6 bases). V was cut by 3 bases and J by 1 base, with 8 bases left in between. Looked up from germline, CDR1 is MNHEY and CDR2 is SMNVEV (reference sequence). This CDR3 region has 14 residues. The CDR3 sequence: CASSLKGGTDTQYF. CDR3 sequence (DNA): TGTGCCAGCAGTTTGAAGGGGGGCACAGATACGCAGTATTTT.

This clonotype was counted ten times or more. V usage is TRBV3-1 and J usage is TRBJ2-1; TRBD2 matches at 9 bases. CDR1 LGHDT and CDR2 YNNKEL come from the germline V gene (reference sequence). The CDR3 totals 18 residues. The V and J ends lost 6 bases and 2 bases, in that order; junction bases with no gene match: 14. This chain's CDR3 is CASSSPHGGGVPYNEQFF. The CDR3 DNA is TGTGCCAGCAGTTCGCCGCATGGCGGGGGGGTCCCCTACAATGAGCAGTTCTTC.

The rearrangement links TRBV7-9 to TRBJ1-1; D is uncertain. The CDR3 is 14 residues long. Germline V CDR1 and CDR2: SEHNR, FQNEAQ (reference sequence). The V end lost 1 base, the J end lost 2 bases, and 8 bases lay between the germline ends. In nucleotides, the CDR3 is TGTGCCAGCAGCTTAGGCGCGGGAAACACTGAAGCTTTCTTT. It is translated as CASSLGAGNTEAFF. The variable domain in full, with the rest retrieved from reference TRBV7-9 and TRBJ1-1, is DTGVSQNPRHKITKRGQNVTFRCDPISEHNRLYWYRQTLGQGPEFLTYFQNEAQLEKSRLLSDRFSAERPKGSFSTLEIQRTEQGDSAMYLCASSLGAGNTEAFFGQGTRLTVV.

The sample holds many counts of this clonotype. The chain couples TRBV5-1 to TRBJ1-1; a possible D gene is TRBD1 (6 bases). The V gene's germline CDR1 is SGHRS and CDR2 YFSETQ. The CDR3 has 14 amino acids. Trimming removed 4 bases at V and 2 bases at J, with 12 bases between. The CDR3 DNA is TGCGCCAGCAGCCCACCCGGGACAAACACTGAAGCTTTCTTT. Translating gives CASSPPGTNTEAFF.

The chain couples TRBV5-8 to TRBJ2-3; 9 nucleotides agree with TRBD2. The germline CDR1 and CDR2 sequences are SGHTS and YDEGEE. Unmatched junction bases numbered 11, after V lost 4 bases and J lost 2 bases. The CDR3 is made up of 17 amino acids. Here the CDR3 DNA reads TGTGCCAGCAGCCAAAACATTCAGCGGGGGGCCACAGATACGCAGTATTTT. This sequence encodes CASSQNIQRGATDTQYF.

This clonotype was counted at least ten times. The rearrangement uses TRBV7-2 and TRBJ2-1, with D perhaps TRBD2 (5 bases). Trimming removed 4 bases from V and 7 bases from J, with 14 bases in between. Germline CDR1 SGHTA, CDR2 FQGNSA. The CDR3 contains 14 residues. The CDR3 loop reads CASSSTGLGNEQFF. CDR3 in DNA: TGTGCCAGCAGCTCCACGGGGTTGGGGAATGAGCAGTTCTTC.

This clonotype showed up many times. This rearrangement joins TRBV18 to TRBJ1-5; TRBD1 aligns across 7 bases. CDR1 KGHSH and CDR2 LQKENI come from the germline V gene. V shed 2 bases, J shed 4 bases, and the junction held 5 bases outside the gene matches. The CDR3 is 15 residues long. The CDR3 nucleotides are TGTGCCAGCTCACCATCGACAGGGAGGAATCAGCCCCAGCATTTT. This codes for CASSPSTGRNQPQHF.

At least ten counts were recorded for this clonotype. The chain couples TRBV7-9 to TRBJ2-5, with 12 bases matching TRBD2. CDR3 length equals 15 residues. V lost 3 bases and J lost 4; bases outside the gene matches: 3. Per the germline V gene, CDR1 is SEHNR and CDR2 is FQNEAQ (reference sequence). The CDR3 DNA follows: TGTGCCAGCAGCTTCGGACTAGCGGGGTCAGAGACCCAGTACTTC. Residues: CASSFGLAGSETQYF.

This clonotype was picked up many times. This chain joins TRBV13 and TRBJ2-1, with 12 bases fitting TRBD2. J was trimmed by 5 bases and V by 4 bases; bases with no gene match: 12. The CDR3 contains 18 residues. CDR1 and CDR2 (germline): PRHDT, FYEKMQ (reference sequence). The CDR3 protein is CASSSPPLTSGGNNEQFF. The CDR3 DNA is TGTGCCAGCAGCTCACCTCCCCTAACTAGCGGGGGGAACAATGAGCAGTTCTTC. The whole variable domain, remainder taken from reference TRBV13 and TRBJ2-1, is AAGVIQSPRHLIKEKRETATLKCYPIPRHDTVYWYQQGPGQDPQFLISFYEKMQSDKGSIPDRFSAQQFSDYHSELNMSSLELGDSALYFCASSSPPLTSGGNNEQFFGPGTRLTVL.

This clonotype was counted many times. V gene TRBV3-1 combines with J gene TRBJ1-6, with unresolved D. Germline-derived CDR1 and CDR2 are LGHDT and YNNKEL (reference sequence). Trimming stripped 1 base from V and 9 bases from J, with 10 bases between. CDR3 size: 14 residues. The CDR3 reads CASSQAPPGSPLHF. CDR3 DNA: TGTGCCAGCAGCCAAGCCCCCCCCGGTTCACCCCTCCACTTT.

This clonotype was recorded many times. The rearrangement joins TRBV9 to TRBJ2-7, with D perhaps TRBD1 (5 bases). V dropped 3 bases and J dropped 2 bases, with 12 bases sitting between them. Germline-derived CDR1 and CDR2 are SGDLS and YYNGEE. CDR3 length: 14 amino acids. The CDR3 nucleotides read TGTGCCAGCAGCGCCGGACAACAAGCCTACGAGCAGTACTTC. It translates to CASSAGQQAYEQYF.

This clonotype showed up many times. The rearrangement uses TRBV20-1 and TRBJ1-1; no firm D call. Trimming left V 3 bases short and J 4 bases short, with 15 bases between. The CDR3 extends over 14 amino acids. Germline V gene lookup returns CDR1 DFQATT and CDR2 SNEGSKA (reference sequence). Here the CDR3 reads CSASLRLKVTEAFF. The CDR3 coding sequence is TGCAGTGCTAGCCTCAGGTTAAAAGTCACTGAAGCTTTCTTT.

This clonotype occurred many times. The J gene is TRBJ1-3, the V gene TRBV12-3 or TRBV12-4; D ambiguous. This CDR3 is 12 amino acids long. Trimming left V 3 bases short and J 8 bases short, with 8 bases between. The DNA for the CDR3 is TGTGCCAGCAGTTTTGCCGGGGACACCATATATTTT. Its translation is CASSFAGDTIYF.

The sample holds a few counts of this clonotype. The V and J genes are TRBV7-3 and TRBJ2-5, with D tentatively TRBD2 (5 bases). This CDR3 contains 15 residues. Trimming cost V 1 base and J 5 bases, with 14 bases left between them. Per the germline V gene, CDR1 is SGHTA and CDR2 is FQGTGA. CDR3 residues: CASSLSVGSGETQYF. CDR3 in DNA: TGTGCCAGCAGCTTAAGTGTGGGGTCGGGGGAGACCCAGTACTTC.

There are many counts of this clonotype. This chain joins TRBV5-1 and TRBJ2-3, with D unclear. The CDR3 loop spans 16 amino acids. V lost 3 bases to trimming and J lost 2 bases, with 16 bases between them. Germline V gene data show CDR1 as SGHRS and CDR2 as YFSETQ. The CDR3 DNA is TGCGCCAGCAGCTCCTTCGGGCCCTTTTCCACAGATACGCAGTATTTT. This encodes CASSSFGPFSTDTQYF.